The 25 T cell receptor beta chains reported below all come from one sample, sequenced in a study of human T cells and chemical hapten exposure. Time point: pre-sensitization, week 0. Regarding treatment: therapeutic diphenylcyclopropenone sensitization with weekly scalp DPC. TCRdb fed the RACE reads into MiXCR, producing one record per CDR3 protein. The table has under 200,000 distinct CDR3 sequences, roughly 30% seen once. The specimen was whole blood, collected in connection with sensitization to the hapten diphenylcyclopropenone (DPC). The receptor set was obtained from a woman under 40 with alopecia areata. Some clones in this sample may be carry-over from other donors' samples.

CDR3 coding DNA: TGCAGCGTTCGAAAGACAGGGACTCCCTACGAGCAGTACTTC. Protein sequence: CSVRKTGTPYEQYF. The chain links TRBV29-1 to TRBJ2-7; D is possibly TRBD1 (7 bases). Looked up from germline, CDR1 is SQVTM and CDR2 is ANQGSEA. V dropped 5 bases and J dropped 2 bases, with 16 bases sitting between them. This CDR3 region has 14 residues.

This clonotype has only a few counts. The J gene is TRBJ2-7, the V gene TRBV20-1; 8 nucleotides align to TRBD1. Germline CDR1 DFQATT, CDR2 SNEGSKA (reference sequence). The V and J ends lost 3 bases and 5 bases, in that order; junction bases with no gene match: 6. The CDR3 runs 13 residues. CDR3 nucleotide sequence: TGCAGTGCTAGGGGCAGGGGGCAACACGAGCAGTACTTC. Its translation: CSARGRGQHEQYF.

The rearrangement uses TRBV28 and TRBJ1-5, with TRBD1 identical over 11 bases. With V trimmed by 6 bases and J by 5 bases, 3 bases remained unmatched. Per germline, CDR1 MDHEN and CDR2 SYDVKM. This CDR3 region has 14 residues. CDR3 sequence reads: CASRGQGGYQPQHF. The CDR3 DNA reads TGTGCCAGCAGGGGACAGGGGGGCTATCAGCCCCAGCATTTT.

The chain uses TRBV6-6 and TRBJ2-7; D ambiguous. Germline CDR1 is MNHNY and CDR2 is SVGAGI (reference sequence). The CDR3 covers 12 residues. The germline V and J ends were trimmed by 6 bases and 5 bases, with 11 bases remaining between them. CDR3 coding DNA: TGTGCCAGCAGCTCCGGTGGACACGAGCAGTACTTC. Translating it yields CASSSGGHEQYF.

This clonotype was observed a handful of times. The V call is TRBV7-2, the J call TRBJ1-1; D may be TRBD1 (5 bases). Germline V gene sequence: CDR1 SGHTA, CDR2 FQGNSA. V lost 5 bases and J lost 4, with 14 bases in between. This CDR3 spans 14 amino acids. The CDR3 region has the DNA TGTGCCAGCAGCCGACAGTCGTGGAGCACTGAAGCTTTCTTT. Its protein is CASSRQSWSTEAFF.

This clonotype was detected only a few times. The genes are TRBV7-2 and TRBJ2-5, with TRBD1 as a possible D gene (6 bases). From germline, CDR1 is SGHTA and CDR2 FQGNSA. CDR3 length equals 14 residues. The V gene lost 4 bases and the J gene lost 5 bases, with 14 bases spanning the gap. CDR3 loop: CASSSKTGPETQYF. CDR3 coding DNA: TGTGCCAGCAGCTCAAAAACAGGGCCGGAGACCCAGTACTTC.

This chain links TRBV29-1 with TRBJ1-1; D not certain. The length of the CDR3 is 11 residues. Germline V gene lookup returns CDR1 SQVTM and CDR2 ANQGSEA. V shed 7 bases and J shed 1 base, with 7 bases lying between them. Here the CDR3 reads CSARRNTEAFF. The CDR3 DNA reads TGCAGCGCCAGGAGGAACACTGAAGCTTTCTTT.

J is TRBJ2-6 and V is TRBV6-2 or TRBV6-3, with D uncertain. The CDR3 extends over 13 amino acids. The V end was cut by 8 bases, the J end by 2 bases, with 7 bases between. Germline V lookup: CDR1 MNHEY, CDR2 SVGEGT. The CDR3 spells CASALAGANVLTF. CDR3 in DNA: TGTGCCAGCGCTCTCGCTGGGGCCAACGTCCTGACTTTC.

This clonotype was seen more than once but under ten times. The chain combines TRBV9 with TRBJ2-7, with 8 nucleotides matching TRBD2. Germline V lookup: CDR1 SGDLS, CDR2 YYNGEE. Germline trimming cut 3 bases from V and 4 bases from J; bases unmatched to any gene: 9. The CDR3 is 15 residues long. As DNA, the CDR3 is TGTGCCAGCAGCGCAGAGTTCGGGGGGGCGTACGAGCAGTACTTC. Translated: CASSAEFGGAYEQYF.

The CDR3 DNA reads TGTGCCAGCTCCCAACAGGGGGCGCCATCAGATACGCAGTATTTT. Its translation: CASSQQGAPSDTQYF. The chain carries TRBV18 and TRBJ2-3; TRBD1 matches 9 bases. The CDR3 consists of 15 residues. CDR1 is KGHSH, CDR2 LQKENI, per germline. V lost 6 bases and J lost 4; bases outside the gene matches: 8.

The rearrangement links TRBV6-2 or TRBV6-3 to TRBJ1-2; possibly TRBD1 for D (5 bases). The CDR3 sequence is 14 residues long. The V end lost 6 bases, the J end lost 4 bases, and 15 bases lay between the germline ends. Germline assignment: CDR1 MNHEY and CDR2 SVGEGT. The CDR3 nucleotides read TGTGCCAGCAGATCCGGGACTGCCGTCTATGGCTACACCTTC. Translation: CASRSGTAVYGYTF.

This chain joins TRBV11-2 and TRBJ1-6; D ambiguous. The CDR3 runs 11 residues. The V gene lost 8 bases and the J gene lost 7 bases, with 6 bases spanning the gap. The germline gives CDR1 SGHAT, CDR2 FQNNGV. Here the CDR3 reads CASSENSPLHF. In nucleotides, the CDR3 is TGTGCCAGCTCAGAGAATTCACCCCTCCACTTT. Full variable domain (rest looked up from reference TRBV11-2 and TRBJ1-6): EAGVAQSPRYKIIEKRQSVAFWCNPISGHATLYWYQQILGQGPKLLIQFQNNGVVDDSQLPKDRFSAERLKGVDSTLKIQPAKLEDSAVYLCASSENSPLHFGNGTRLTVT.

This clonotype occurred a few times. The rearrangement uses TRBV5-1 and TRBJ2-3; D is possibly TRBD2 (5 bases). Germline values: CDR1 SGHRS, CDR2 YFSETQ. The CDR3 totals 14 residues. Between the trimmed V and J ends, which lost 3 bases and 2 bases, there was a span of 10 bases. The CDR3 protein is CASSSRRDTDTQYF. The CDR3 DNA sequence: TGCGCCAGCAGCTCACGACGGGACACAGATACGCAGTATTTT.

This clonotype was counted between two and nine times. The chain combines TRBV4-3 with TRBJ2-6; tentatively, D is TRBD1 (5 bases). The CDR3 is 16 residues long. V was trimmed by 3 bases and J by 2 bases, leaving 11 bases between them. The germline V gene has CDR1 LGHNA and CDR2 YSLEER. In nucleotides, the CDR3 is TGCGCCAGCAGCCATAGAACAGGCCCTGGGGCCAACGTCCTGACTTTC. Protein: CASSHRTGPGANVLTF.

The rearrangement joins TRBV29-1 to TRBJ1-2; 8 nucleotides align to TRBD1. The junction had 7 bases not matched to a gene; V was cut back by 6 bases and J by 4 bases. The length of the CDR3 is 13 residues. Germline CDR1 SQVTM, CDR2 ANQGSEA. The CDR3 loop reads CSVDAGGGYGYTF. The CDR3 bases are TGCAGCGTCGACGCAGGGGGCGGCTATGGCTACACCTTC.

The V and J genes are TRBV20-1 and TRBJ1-2; tentative D call: TRBD1 (6 bases). The germline V gene encodes CDR1 DFQATT and CDR2 SNEGSKA (reference sequence). V was pared by 6 bases and J by 4 bases, with 15 bases between. CDR3 length: 13 residues. CDR3 DNA sequence: TGCAGTGCCGACGGGGGCGTAAGCTATGGCTACACCTTC. Its translation: CSADGGVSYGYTF.

V and J are TRBV7-2 and TRBJ2-3; 7 bases match TRBD1. The CDR3 sequence is 15 residues long. CDR1 and CDR2 from the germline V gene are SGHTA and FQGNSA. Unmatched junction bases numbered 5, after V lost 3 bases and J lost 2 bases. The CDR3 spells CASSFTGQSTDTQYF. The CDR3 bases are TGTGCCAGCAGCTTCACGGGACAGTCCACAGATACGCAGTATTTT.

This clonotype occurred a few times. This chain uses TRBV20-1 with TRBJ2-3, with D perhaps TRBD1 or TRBD2 (5 bases each). The CDR3 sequence is 15 residues long. Germline V CDR1 and CDR2: DFQATT, SNEGSKA (reference sequence). With 6 bases removed from V and 2 bases from J, the gap between germline ends came to 18 bases. This CDR3 is CSAWDASEVTDTQYF. CDR3 DNA: TGCAGTGCCTGGGACGCCTCTGAGGTCACAGATACGCAGTATTTT.

This clonotype was recorded a few times. The chain carries TRBV29-1 and TRBJ2-7; D gene ambiguous. V was clipped by 4 bases and J by 2 bases, with 0 bases between them. This CDR3 contains 9 residues. Per the germline V gene, CDR1 is SQVTM and CDR2 is ANQGSEA. The CDR3 region is CSVAYEQYF. CDR3 coding DNA: TGCAGCGTTGCCTACGAGCAGTACTTC.

This clonotype was picked up a small number of times. This chain uses TRBV9 with TRBJ2-2; possible D gene TRBD2, 6 bases. There are 17 residues in the CDR3. Trimming took 4 bases from V and 3 from J, leaving 19 bases between them. CDR1 and CDR2 from the germline V gene are SGDLS and YYNGEE. Written as DNA, the CDR3 is TGTGCCAGCAGCCCCCTGGGACTCTCGACGGACACCGGGGAGCTGTTTTTT. Translated, it gives CASSPLGLSTDTGELFF.

To note about this clonotype: A much larger clone differs by one base, so this may be a read error. This rearrangement joins TRBV29-1 to TRBJ1-1, with D unresolved. Trimming removed 3 bases at V and 1 base at J, with 3 bases between. CDR1 is SQVTM, CDR2 ANQGSEA, per germline. The CDR3 runs 11 residues. CDR3 protein: CSVDGNTEAFF. For the CDR3, the DNA is TGCAGCGTTGATGGGAACACTGAAGCTTTCTTT.

This clonotype was seen a handful of times. This chain joins TRBV4-2 and TRBJ2-6, with unresolved D. V lost 4 bases and J 0 bases, leaving 7 bases between the germline ends. Germline-derived CDR1 and CDR2 are LGHNA and YNFKEQ. The CDR3 has 15 amino acids. CDR3 amino acids: CASSLARSGANVLTF. For the CDR3, the DNA is TGTGCCAGCAGCCTAGCACGCTCTGGGGCCAACGTCCTGACTTTC.

The chain carries TRBV12-3 or TRBV12-4 and TRBJ1-6; no firm D call. The CDR3 contains 12 residues. The V gene lost 2 bases and the J gene lost 9 bases, with 5 bases spanning the gap. The CDR3 DNA sequence: TGTGCCAGCAGTTTATCGGGTTCACCCCTCCACTTT. Its protein product is CASSLSGSPLHF.

This clonotype was picked up a small number of times. The rearrangement links TRBV2 to TRBJ1-4; 7 bases are shared with TRBD1. Per the germline V gene, CDR1 is SNHLY and CDR2 is FYNNEI. Losses at the gene ends were 1 base for V and 4 bases for J; bases not matched to a gene: 6. The CDR3 has 16 residues. The CDR3: CASSEVQGGVNEKLFF. The CDR3 DNA reads TGTGCCAGCAGTGAAGTCCAGGGGGGGGTTAATGAAAAACTGTTTTTT.

The chain recombines TRBV6-2 or TRBV6-3 with TRBJ1-4, with TRBD1 matching 7 bases. The V gene's germline CDR1 is MNHEY and CDR2 SVGEGT. CDR3 length: 12 residues. J was trimmed by 4 bases and V by 8 bases; bases with no gene match: 1. The CDR3 DNA reads TGTGCCAGCCGGGACAGTAATGAAAAACTGTTTTTT. It specifies CASRDSNEKLFF.